This T cell receptor beta chain was obtained from a study of identical twins. Notes on the study in general: Twins' excess sharing was less marked for out-of-frame beta sequences.

Notes on this clonotype: What it recognizes is unknown.

This CDR3 contains 13 residues. The germline V gene encodes CDR1 MNHNY and CDR2 SVGAGI (reference sequence). Trimming shortened V by 7 bases and J by 4 bases, and 13 bases separated the two germline ends. TCRdb itself ran the 5' RACE reads through MiXCR, one entry per CDR3 protein. Of 470,000 or so distinct CDR3 sequences in the sample, around 24% were seen once. The same sample was also used in a study of T cells expressing NK-cell markers. This second study notes: Sorting of alpha-beta TCR T cells alone was achieved in several experiments with an anti-gamma-delta TCR antibody.

The sequence derives from a woman aged 18-29 years in good health. This chain connects TRBV6-6 to TRBJ1-1, with D maybe TRBD1 (5 bases). Sequenced material: CD4+ T cells sorted from blood. The CDR3 DNA is TGTGCCAGCACCCAGGGCGCGGGCACTGAAGCTTTCTTT. Residues: CASTQGAGTEAFF.